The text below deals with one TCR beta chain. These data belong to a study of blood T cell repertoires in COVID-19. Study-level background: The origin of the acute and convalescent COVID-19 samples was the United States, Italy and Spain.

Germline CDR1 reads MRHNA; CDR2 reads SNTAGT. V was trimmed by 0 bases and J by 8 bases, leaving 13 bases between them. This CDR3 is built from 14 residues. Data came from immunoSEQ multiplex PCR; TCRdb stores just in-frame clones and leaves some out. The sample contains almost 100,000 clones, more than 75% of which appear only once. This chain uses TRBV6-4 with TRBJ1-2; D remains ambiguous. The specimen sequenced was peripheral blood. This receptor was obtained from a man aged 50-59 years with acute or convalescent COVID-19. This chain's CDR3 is CASSDSPAEGGYTF. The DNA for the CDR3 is TGTGCCAGCAGTGACTCGCCGGCGGAAGGAGGCTACACCTTC.